The sequence of this T cell receptor (beta chain) was determined in a study of blood T cell repertoires in COVID-19. Study-level information: Sites across the United States, Italy and Spain contributed samples from acute and convalescent COVID-19. The analysed material was cDNA or gDNA that came from T cells, B-cell-depleted T cells, or PBMCs.

V was pared by 0 bases and J by 3 bases, with 1 base of the junction left unmatched. Germline-derived CDR1 and CDR2 are MGHRA and YSYEKL. CDR3 size: 15 residues. Source study methods: Reference gene primer amplification in the assay estimated nucleated cell counts. The data were produced by immunoSEQ multiplex PCR, yet TCRdb's version contains in-frame clones alone and is incomplete. The DNA gave D and trimming, while V, J and clone size come from that table. Of some 220,000 clones in the sample, roughly four fifths were seen once. Sequenced: peripheral blood. The receptor comes from a man aged 45-60 years with acute or convalescent COVID-19. The chain couples TRBV4-1 to TRBJ2-1, with TRBD2 matching 8 bases. DNA of the CDR3: TGCGCCAGCAGCCAAGAGCGGGGGGTCTACAATGAGCAGTTCTTC. This gives the protein CASSQERGVYNEQFF.